A selection of T cell receptor beta chains follows, all from one sample in a study of blood T cell repertoires in COVID-19. TCRdb keeps only in-frame clones here, not all; method: immunoSEQ multiplex PCR. Of about 380,000 clones in the sample, around 87% were seen once. The specimen was PBMCs or T cells enriched from blood (not recorded which). These receptors were obtained from a young man who had recovered from COVID-19. Each CDR3 is given with its conserved first and last residue. Fields, in order: J gene, clone size, V gene, D gene, CDR3 protein, CDR3 DNA. D genes are given only for firm matches. Where a row states a size, it is once, few, many or the class of an expanded clone; other rows omit it.

TRBJ2-7 | NA | TRBV5-4 | NA | CASSLSRGANYEQYF | TGTGCCAGCAGCTTGTCCCGCGGGGCTAACTACGAGCAGTACTTC
TRBJ1-3 | NA | TRBV18 | TRBD1 | CASSPVGQVPLSSGNTIYF | TGTGCCAGCTCACCCGTGGGACAGGTCCCACTTAGCTCTGGAAACACCATATATTTT
TRBJ2-2 | NA | TRBV27 | NA | CASSLSVGTGELFF | TGTGCCAGCAGTTTATCTGTCGGCACCGGGGAGCTGTTTTTT
TRBJ2-5 | NA | TRBV5-4 | NA | CASSLSGVQETQYF | TGTGCCAGCAGCTTGTCCGGGGTCCAAGAGACCCAGTACTTC
TRBJ1-1 | once | TRBV3-1/TRBV3-2 | TRBD1 | CASSPSEVRGDEAFF | TGTGCCAGCAGCCCTTCGGAGGTCAGGGGGGATGAAGCTTTCTTT
TRBJ1-1 | NA | TRBV11-2 | TRBD1 | CASSLGQGGTEAFF | TGTGCCAGCTCCCTGGGACAGGGAGGAACTGAAGCTTTCTTT
TRBJ1-1 | NA | TRBV6-5 | NA | CASSYGRQEAAFF | TGTGCCAGCAGTTACGGCCGACAGGAGGCTGCTTTCTTT
TRBJ1-2 | NA | TRBV6-5 | NA | CASNPLGENYGYTF | TGTGCCAGCAACCCTTTAGGGGAAAACTATGGCTACACCTTC
TRBJ1-4 | few | TRBV12-3/TRBV12-4 | NA | CASSSWTELFF | TGTGCCAGCAGCTCCTGGACAGAACTGTTTTTT
TRBJ2-7 | NA | TRBV14 | TRBD1 | CASSRRTGARSSYEQYF | TGTGCCAGCAGCCGCCGGACAGGGGCAAGGAGCTCCTACGAGCAGTACTTC
TRBJ1-1 | NA | TRBV3-1/TRBV3-2 | NA | CASSQGGPYTEAFF | TGTGCCAGCAGCCAAGGCGGGCCCTACACTGAAGCTTTCTTT
TRBJ1-5 | few | TRBV30 | TRBD1 | CAWSPQTGKQPQHF | TGTGCCTGGAGTCCGCAGACAGGGAAACAGCCCCAGCATTTT
TRBJ1-5 | NA | TRBV10-3 | NA | CAISFSGSDQPQHF | TGTGCCATCAGTTTTTCGGGTAGCGATCAGCCCCAGCATTTT
TRBJ1-5 | NA | TRBV7-8 | NA | CASSLSRGLGQPQHF | TGTGCCAGCAGCTTATCCCGGGGTCTTGGCCAGCCCCAGCATTTT
TRBJ1-3 | once | TRBV5-6 | TRBD1 | CASSLGTGLSSGNTIYF | TGTGCCAGCAGCTTGGGGACAGGGCTGAGCTCTGGAAACACCATATATTTT
TRBJ1-6 | NA | TRBV7-9 | TRBD1 | CASSFGGQDYNSPLHF | TGTGCCAGCAGCTTTGGGGGACAGGACTATAATTCACCCCTCCACTTT
TRBJ1-5 | NA | TRBV6-6 | TRBD1 | CASSSPGQGNQPQHF | TGTGCCAGCAGTTCCCCGGGACAGGGCAATCAGCCCCAGCATTTT
TRBJ1-5 | NA | TRBV9 | NA | CASSVGAGEVQPQHF | TGTGCCAGCAGCGTGGGGGCAGGGGAAGTTCAGCCCCAGCATTTT
TRBJ2-7 | NA | TRBV7-2 | TRBD2 | CASSSDGGGEQYF | TGTGCCAGCAGCTCTGACGGGGGGGGCGAGCAGTACTTC
TRBJ2-7 | NA | TRBV27 | TRBD1 | CASSPQGLFSYEQYF | TGTGCCAGCAGTCCACAGGGGTTATTTTCCTACGAGCAGTACTTC
TRBJ1-2 | NA | TRBV7-9 | TRBD1 | CASIHRDRPTTKGYTF | TGTGCCAGCATCCACCGGGACAGACCAACAACTAAGGGCTACACCTTC
TRBJ2-1 | NA | TRBV6-5 | TRBD1 | CASSSYSGTENNEQFF | TGTGCCAGCAGTTCGTACTCCGGGACAGAGAACAATGAGCAGTTCTTC
TRBJ1-2 | NA | TRBV27 | TRBD1 | CASSPYDRDYGYTF | TGTGCCAGCAGTCCATACGACAGGGACTATGGCTACACCTTC
TRBJ1-5 | NA | TRBV6-1 | NA | CASSDPISTGGRNQPQHF | TGTGCCAGCAGTGACCCCATTTCGACAGGAGGAAGGAATCAGCCCCAGCATTTT
TRBJ2-3 | NA | TRBV29-1 | TRBD2 | CSVARLAGADTQYF | TGCAGCGTCGCGAGACTAGCGGGGGCAGATACGCAGTATTTT
TRBJ2-5 | NA | TRBV3-1/TRBV3-2 | TRBD1 | CASSFGQGGETQYF | TGTGCCAGCAGCTTCGGACAGGGAGGAGAGACCCAGTACTTC
TRBJ1-4 | once | TRBV18 | TRBD1 | CASSARQGVSEKLFF | TGTGCCAGCTCAGCCCGACAGGGGGTTAGTGAAAAACTGTTTTTT
TRBJ1-1 | NA | TRBV30 | TRBD1 | CAWTRDRGTEAFF | TGTGCCTGGACCAGGGACAGGGGGACTGAAGCTTTCTTT
TRBJ2-1 | NA | TRBV7-9 | TRBD1 | CASSRWTGTYNEQFF | TGTGCCAGCAGCAGATGGACAGGGACCTACAATGAGCAGTTCTTC